Following are 5 T cell receptor beta chains from one sample sequenced in a study of long-term antiretroviral therapy in people with HIV. Version v3.0 of the immunoSEQ assay was performed at survey level. TCRdb's copy holds only in-frame clones and misses some; the assay was immunoSEQ multiplex PCR. This sample has under 45,000 clones; less than 90% occur once, and the top ten carry 6.2%. This specimen was unsorted PBMCs, taken 1 year after starting antiretroviral therapy. All receptors derive from a man younger than 35 with HIV.

V and J are TRBV19 and TRBJ1-1; 11 bases match TRBD1. Germline assignment: CDR1 LNHDA and CDR2 SQIVND (reference sequence). The CDR3 has 14 amino acids. The V and J ends lost 6 bases and 5 bases, in that order; junction bases with no gene match: 5. The CDR3 DNA reads as TGTGCCAGTAGCGGGACAGGGGGTCGGACTGAAGCTTTCTTT. It codes for CASSGTGGRTEAFF. Drawing the rest from reference TRBV19 and TRBJ1-1, the complete variable domain is DGGITQSPKYLFRKEGQNVTLSCEQNLNHDAMYWYRQDPGQGLRLIYYSQIVNDFQKGDIAEGYSVSREKKESFPLTVTSAQKNPTAFYLCASSGTGGRTEAFFGQGTRLTVV.

The rearrangement uses TRBV5-1 and TRBJ2-5; D may correspond to TRBD1 or TRBD2 (6 bases each). Trimming cost V 1 base and J 1 base, with 11 bases left between them. The CDR3 has 15 residues. The germline gives CDR1 SGHRS, CDR2 YFSETQ. The CDR3 DNA reads as TGCGCCAGCAGCTTGAGGAGGGGGGTCCAAGAGACCCAGTACTTC. Protein: CASSLRRGVQETQYF.

This clone came up once. V usage is TRBV7-9 and J usage is TRBJ1-3; D gene ambiguous. Germline V gene lookup returns CDR1 SEHNR and CDR2 FQNEAQ (reference sequence). CDR3 length: 12 amino acids. The V end was cut by 3 bases, the J end by 6 bases, with 6 bases between. The CDR3 nucleotides are TGTGCCAGCAGCTTCCCCCAAAACACCATATATTTT. This sequence encodes CASSFPQNTIYF.

CDR3 nucleotide sequence: TGTGCCAGCAGCTTGTGGTTCGGTCAGCCCCAGCATTTT. The encoded protein is CASSLWFGQPQHF. The V and J genes are TRBV7-7 and TRBJ1-5; D is undetermined. This CDR3 has 13 residues. Trimming left V 3 bases short and J 6 bases short, with 9 bases between. CDR1 is SSHAT, CDR2 FNYEAQ, per germline (reference sequence). The full variable domain, with the rest looked up from reference TRBV7-7 and TRBJ1-5, is GAGVSQSPRYKVTKRGQDVTLRCDPISSHATLYWYQQALGQGPEFLTYFNYEAQPDKSGLPSDRFSAERPEGSISTLTIQRTEQRDSAMYRCASSLWFGQPQHFGDGTRLSIL.

V and J are TRBV9 and TRBJ2-1; 10 nucleotides agree with TRBD2. Germline V gene data show CDR1 as SGDLS and CDR2 as YYNGEE. The CDR3 is 15 amino acids. V was pared by 0 bases and J by 6 bases, with 3 bases of the junction left unmatched. CDR3 coding DNA: TGTGCCAGCAGCGTAGCGGCTAGCGGGGGCAATGAGCAGTTCTTC. Translation: CASSVAASGGNEQFF.